The TCR beta chain under discussion was sequenced for a study of T cell responses to AZD1222 COVID-19 vaccine. Researchers grouped second doses given at about 4 or about 12 weeks into one pool. For this clone: Its antigen remains unknown.

The CDR3 spans 13 residues. Germline V lookup: CDR1 LGHDT, CDR2 YNNKEL (reference sequence). Trimming stripped 0 bases from V and 4 bases from J, with 6 bases between. The study, taken as a whole, reports: Baseline seropositivity characterized only a handful of AZD1222 recipients. Per reports, nearly half of all spike-specific TCRs target regions that are unmutated in variants. White British people made up most donors, females outnumbered males, and clonal diversity was possibly underestimated.

Measured with immunoSEQ multiplex PCR; TCRdb has only the in-frame clones, and not every one. The data hold 150,000 to 200,000 clones, with 92% observed a single time. This TCR was sampled from an adult who received the AZD1222 COVID-19 vaccine. The sample in question was peripheral blood, obtained 28 days after the second AZD1222 dose. The chain combines TRBV3-1 (or the pseudogene TRBV3-2) with TRBJ1-2; D unresolved. CDR3 nucleotide sequence: TGTGCCAGCAGCCAAGATCAAGCCTATGGCTACACCTTC. It codes for CASSQDQAYGYTF.